Below, 29 T cell receptor beta chains from the same sample are listed, as sequenced in a study of long-term antiretroviral therapy in people with HIV. Survey-level immunoSEQ v3.0 assays were run. The protocol was immunoSEQ multiplex PCR, while the TCRdb copy is restricted to in-frame clones and leaves out a portion. This table holds nearly 25,000 clones, 70% to 85% found once. This material consisted of unsorted PBMCs, taken 3 years after starting antiretroviral therapy. These receptor sequences come from a man aged 50 to 59 with HIV.

This chain uses TRBV6-4 with TRBJ2-3; 10 bases are shared with TRBD2. The CDR3 length is 15 residues. After removal of 7 bases from V and 4 bases from J, the junction contained 8 bases not matched to a gene. Looked up from germline, CDR1 is MRHNA and CDR2 is SNTAGT. CDR3 DNA: TGTGCCAGCAAACCTACAGCGGGAGGGCCAGATACGCAGTATTTT. This translates into CASKPTAGGPDTQYF.

The gene calls are TRBV5-1 and TRBJ1-6; D is perhaps TRBD1 (6 bases). The CDR3 length is 18 residues. V was trimmed by 4 bases and J by 1 base, leaving 18 bases between them. Germline V gene data show CDR1 as SGHRS and CDR2 as YFSETQ. As DNA, the CDR3 is TGCGCCAGCAGCGACATACAGGGAGGGTTTTCCTATAATTCACCCCTCCACTTT. It encodes CASSDIQGGFSYNSPLHF.

This clone came up once. The rearrangement joins TRBV18 to TRBJ2-7; a possible D gene is TRBD2 (5 bases). The CDR3 spans 15 residues. V was shortened by 3 bases and J by 5 bases, with 17 bases between the two germline ends. Germline-derived CDR1 and CDR2 are KGHSH and LQKENI. This CDR3 is CASSPGESAADEQYF. CDR3 DNA sequence: TGTGCCAGCTCACCGGGAGAGTCTGCAGCGGACGAGCAGTACTTC. The full variable domain, rest sourced from reference TRBV18 and TRBJ2-7, is NAGVMQNPRHLVRRRGQEARLRCSPMKGHSHVYWYRQLPEEGLKFMVYLQKENIIDESGMPKERFSAEFPKEGPSILRIQQVVRGDSAAYFCASSPGESAADEQYFGPGTRLTVT.

V is TRBV14 and J is TRBJ2-1; D possibly corresponds to TRBD2 (6 bases). V was cut by 4 bases and J by 8 bases, with 27 bases left in between. CDR3 length: 18 residues. Germline-derived CDR1 and CDR2 are SGHDN and FVKESK. The CDR3, as DNA: TGTGCCAGCAGCCCAAACCGGCAGCCCGGGACTTTTTGGTATGAGCAGTTCTTC. Its translation is CASSPNRQPGTFWYEQFF.

The chain is built from TRBV4-3 and TRBJ2-6; D remains unclear. CDR1 LGHNA and CDR2 YSLEER come from the germline V gene. CDR3 length: 17 amino acids. V lost 0 bases, J lost 3 bases, and 12 bases lay in between. The CDR3 here is CASSQDRPPFGANVLTF. The CDR3 DNA sequence: TGCGCCAGCAGCCAAGATCGACCCCCGTTTGGGGCCAACGTCCTGACTTTC.

The rearrangement links TRBV7-6 to TRBJ1-3; D gene uncertain. The germline V gene has CDR1 SGHVS and CDR2 FNYEAQ. Trimming cost V 0 bases and J 3 bases, with 9 bases left between them. The CDR3 has 15 amino acids. The CDR3 region is CASSLAPTVGNTIYF. The CDR3 DNA reads as TGTGCCAGCAGCTTAGCCCCTACAGTTGGAAACACCATATATTTT.

The rearrangement links TRBV28 to TRBJ1-5; no definite D call. Germline values: CDR1 MDHEN, CDR2 SYDVKM. This CDR3 is 14 amino acids long. Trimming removed 7 bases from V and 1 base from J, with 11 bases in between. CDR3 amino acids: CASIQDPSNQPQHF. CDR3 DNA sequence: TGTGCCAGCATTCAGGATCCCAGCAATCAGCCCCAGCATTTT.

The J gene is TRBJ2-1, the V gene TRBV11-2; 8 bases match TRBD2. The CDR3 has 14 amino acids. The V gene's germline CDR1 is SGHAT and CDR2 FQNNGV. V shed 5 bases, J shed 9 bases, and the junction held 9 bases outside the gene matches. For the CDR3, the DNA is TGTGCCAGCAGCGTTAGCGGGACGATGGGTGAGCAGTTCTTC. Amino acid sequence: CASSVSGTMGEQFF.

The chain carries TRBV27 and TRBJ2-5, with TRBD2 matching 13 bases. This CDR3 spans 16 amino acids. Germline V gene data show CDR1 as MNHEY and CDR2 as SMNVEV (reference sequence). Trimming took 5 bases from V and 5 from J; bases not matched to a gene: 8. This CDR3 reads CASSTTGLAGKETQYF. In DNA form, the CDR3 reads TGTGCCAGCAGTACGACGGGACTAGCGGGGAAGGAGACCCAGTACTTC.

CDR3 loop: CASSQVGTSGRGELFF. The DNA for the CDR3 is TGCGCCAGCAGCCAAGTCGGGACTAGCGGGAGGGGGGAGCTGTTTTTT. The chain employs TRBV4-1 and TRBJ2-2; 15 positions agree with TRBD2. Trimming at V came to 1 base and at J to 8 bases, leaving 2 bases not matched to a gene. The CDR3 covers 16 residues. CDR1 and CDR2 from the germline V gene are MGHRA and YSYEKL.

V and J are TRBV19 and TRBJ1-1, with D uncertain. Per the germline V gene, CDR1 is LNHDA and CDR2 is SQIVND (reference sequence). V was trimmed by 6 bases and J by 4 bases, leaving 15 bases between them. The CDR3 spans 14 residues. CDR3 region: CASRRRQESTEAFF. The CDR3 DNA is TGTGCCAGTAGACGACGTCAGGAGAGCACTGAAGCTTTCTTT.

The chain uses TRBV6-5 and TRBJ2-7, with D tentatively TRBD2 (6 bases). The ends were cut back, 7 bases at V and 7 bases at J, with 17 bases in the middle. This CDR3 comprises 13 residues. The V gene's germline CDR1 is MNHEY and CDR2 SVGAGI. Here the CDR3 reads CASTTGGLGEQYF. In DNA, the CDR3 is TGTGCCAGCACCACCGGAGGGCTGGGTGAGCAGTACTTC.

The chain links TRBV29-1 to TRBJ1-1, with D perhaps matching TRBD1 (5 bases). With 6 bases removed from V and 6 bases from J, the gap between germline ends came to 11 bases. This CDR3 region has 11 residues. CDR1 is SQVTM and CDR2 is ANQGSEA in the germline V gene. The CDR3 is CSVTTGSEAFF. The CDR3 nucleotides read TGCAGCGTCACCACAGGATCTGAAGCTTTCTTT.

V and J are TRBV30 and TRBJ2-2; 7 bases map to TRBD1. The CDR3 has 18 amino acids. Germline V gene lookup returns CDR1 GTSNPN and CDR2 SVGIG (reference sequence). Trimming cost V 1 base and J 4 bases; bases outside gene matches: 15. CDR3 bases: TGTGCCTGGAGTGGGTTGAAGAGGGGGCGAATAGGCACCGGGGAGCTGTTTTTT. Its translation is CAWSGLKRGRIGTGELFF.

The V and J genes are TRBV7-2 and TRBJ2-2; 7 nucleotides agree with TRBD2. The ends lost 4 bases at V and 7 bases at J; junction bases unmatched: 15. This CDR3 comprises 17 residues. Germline CDR1 SGHTA, CDR2 FQGNSA. The CDR3 spells CASSSKVLGPGGGELFF. The CDR3 bases are TGTGCCAGCAGCTCGAAGGTTCTGGGACCGGGGGGCGGGGAGCTGTTTTTT.

In its sample, this clone was seen a few times. This chain connects TRBV19 to TRBJ2-3; the match to TRBD1 covers 10 bases. This CDR3 is built from 14 residues. Losses at the gene ends were 11 bases for V and 5 bases for J; bases not matched to a gene: 10. Germline V gives CDR1 LNHDA, CDR2 SQIVND (reference sequence). The CDR3 reads CAASETGGGDTQYF. The CDR3 bases are TGTGCCGCCAGTGAGACAGGGGGCGGAGATACGCAGTATTTT.

The rearrangement uses TRBV11-3 and TRBJ2-7, with 7 nucleotides matching TRBD2. After removal of 5 bases from V and 1 base from J, the junction contained 5 bases not matched to a gene. This CDR3 region has 14 residues. Germline V gene sequence: CDR1 SGHNT, CDR2 YENEEA. CDR3 region: CASSLAAWSYEQYF. The CDR3 DNA reads as TGTGCCAGCAGCCTAGCGGCGTGGTCCTACGAGCAGTACTTC.

The chain carries TRBV7-3 and TRBJ1-1; no reliable D call. CDR1 SGHTA and CDR2 FQGTGA come from the germline V gene. V was trimmed by 2 bases and J by 7 bases, leaving 8 bases between them. The CDR3 covers 12 residues. CDR3 sequence (DNA): TGTGCCAGCAGCTTAGGGTCGGGTGAAGCTTTCTTT. Translating it yields CASSLGSGEAFF.

The rearrangement links TRBV6-5 to TRBJ2-7; 7 nucleotides align to TRBD2. V gave up 6 bases and J gave up 4 bases; unmatched junction bases: 6. The CDR3 spans 13 residues. CDR1 and CDR2 (germline): MNHEY, SVGAGI. The CDR3 DNA reads as TGTGCCAGCAGGAGAGCGGGGCCATACGAGCAGTACTTC. Translated, it gives CASRRAGPYEQYF.

Regarding this clone: Germline and junction disagree at one end, which may indicate a read error. This chain connects TRBV5-1 to TRBJ1-2, with 7 positions matching TRBD1. The CDR3 spans 15 residues. Germline V gives CDR1 SGHRS, CDR2 YFSETQ. The CDR3 bases are TGCGCCAGCAGCTTGGCGGAGGGGGCTAAATATGGCTACACCTTC. Its translation: CASSLAEGAKYGYTF.

The chain links TRBV28 to TRBJ1-2; tentative D call: TRBD1 (5 bases). The CDR3 covers 15 residues. V was shortened by 3 bases and J by 3 bases, with 14 bases between the two germline ends. Looked up from germline, CDR1 is MDHEN and CDR2 is SYDVKM. The CDR3: CASSFYFSGDYGYTF. Written as DNA, the CDR3 is TGTGCCAGCAGTTTTTATTTTTCGGGGGACTATGGCTACACCTTC.

V usage is TRBV7-9 and J usage is TRBJ1-2; 8 bases fit TRBD1. This CDR3 contains 14 residues. Germline CDR1 SEHNR, CDR2 FQNEAQ (reference sequence). V lost 2 bases to trimming and J lost 6 bases; unmatched junction nucleotides: 5. CDR3 residues: CASSLSRGRDGYTF. For the CDR3, the DNA is TGTGCCAGCAGCTTAAGCAGGGGGCGGGATGGCTACACCTTC.

The chain joins TRBV6-1 to TRBJ2-1; weak D call: TRBD1 (6 bases). Germline V gene lookup returns CDR1 MNHNS and CDR2 SASEGT. V lost 8 bases and J 5 bases, leaving 16 bases between the germline ends. CDR3 length: 14 residues. CDR3 in DNA: TGTGCCAGCGTGACAGGAGACGCTAACAATGAGCAGTTCTTC. Amino acids: CASVTGDANNEQFF.

This clone was seen a handful of times. The rearrangement uses TRBV7-2 and TRBJ1-1; D unresolved. Trimming cost V 5 bases and J 0 bases, with 13 bases left between them. The CDR3 is 15 amino acids. The germline V gene encodes CDR1 SGHTA and CDR2 FQGNSA. This CDR3 reads CASSPSIGMNTEAFF. For the CDR3, the DNA is TGTGCCAGCAGCCCCTCCATCGGTATGAACACTGAAGCTTTCTTT.

This chain links TRBV5-1 with TRBJ2-3; 12 nucleotides line up with TRBD2. Per the germline V gene, CDR1 is SGHRS and CDR2 is YFSETQ. This CDR3 comprises 16 residues. Losses at the gene ends were 0 bases for V and 3 bases for J; bases not matched to a gene: 2. CDR3 nucleotide sequence: TGCGCCAGCAGCTTGGGACTAGCGGGAGTAACAGATACGCAGTATTTT. As protein: CASSLGLAGVTDTQYF.

The chain joins TRBV27 to TRBJ2-7, with unresolved D. Germline CDR1 is MNHEY and CDR2 is SMNVEV (reference sequence). Trimming stripped 2 bases from V and 4 bases from J, with 12 bases between. The CDR3 runs 14 residues. CDR3 DNA: TGTGCCAGCAGTTTAAGTTTTATGTCATACGAGCAGTACTTC. This encodes CASSLSFMSYEQYF.

The rearrangement joins TRBV28 to TRBJ1-2, with 7 bases lining up with TRBD1. Germline V gives CDR1 MDHEN, CDR2 SYDVKM. There are 14 residues in the CDR3. J was trimmed by 5 bases and V by 6 bases; bases with no gene match: 9. The CDR3: CASRYSRGPYGYTF. CDR3 coding DNA: TGTGCCAGCAGGTATTCGAGGGGGCCTTATGGCTACACCTTC.

The gene calls are TRBV9 and TRBJ2-1; D uncertain. V shed 0 bases and J shed 4 bases, with 14 bases lying between them. Germline V gene lookup returns CDR1 SGDLS and CDR2 YYNGEE. The CDR3 is 16 amino acids. The CDR3 reads CASSVGSGWNYNEQFF. The CDR3 region has the DNA TGTGCCAGCAGCGTAGGGTCCGGATGGAATTACAATGAGCAGTTCTTC.

The gene calls are TRBV5-6 and TRBJ2-7; TRBD2 might be the D (5 bases). Trimming removed 4 bases at V and 0 bases at J, with 8 bases between. The CDR3 is 13 residues long. Germline CDR1 and CDR2: SGHDT and YYEEEE. CDR3 loop: CASSRGSSYEQYF. DNA of the CDR3: TGTGCCAGCAGCCGGGGAAGCTCCTACGAGCAGTACTTC. The variable domain in full, completed from reference TRBV5-6 and TRBJ2-7, reads DAGVTQSPTHLIKTRGQQVTLRCSPKSGHDTVSWYQQALGQGPQFIFQYYEEEERQRGNFPDRFSGHQFPNYSSELNVNALLLGDSALYLCASSRGSSYEQYFGPGTRLTVT.